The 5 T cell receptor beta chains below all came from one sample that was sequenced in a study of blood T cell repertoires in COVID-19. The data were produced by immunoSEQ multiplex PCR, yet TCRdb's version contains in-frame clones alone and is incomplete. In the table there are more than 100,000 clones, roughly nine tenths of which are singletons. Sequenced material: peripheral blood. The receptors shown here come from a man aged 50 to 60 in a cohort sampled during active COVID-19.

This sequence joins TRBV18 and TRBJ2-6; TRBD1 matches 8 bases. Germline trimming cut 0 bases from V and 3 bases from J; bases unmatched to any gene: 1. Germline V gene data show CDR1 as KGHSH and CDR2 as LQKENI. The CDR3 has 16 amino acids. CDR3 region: CASSPPRGRGANVLTF. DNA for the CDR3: TGTGCCAGCTCACCACCCAGGGGGCGTGGGGCCAACGTCCTGACTTTC.

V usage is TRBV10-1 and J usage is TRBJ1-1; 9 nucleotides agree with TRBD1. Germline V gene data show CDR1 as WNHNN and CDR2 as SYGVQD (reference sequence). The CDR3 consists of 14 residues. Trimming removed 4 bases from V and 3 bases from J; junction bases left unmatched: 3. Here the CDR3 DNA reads TGCGCCAGCAGTGCGACAGGGGGAGACACTGAAGCTTTCTTT. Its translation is CASSATGGDTEAFF.

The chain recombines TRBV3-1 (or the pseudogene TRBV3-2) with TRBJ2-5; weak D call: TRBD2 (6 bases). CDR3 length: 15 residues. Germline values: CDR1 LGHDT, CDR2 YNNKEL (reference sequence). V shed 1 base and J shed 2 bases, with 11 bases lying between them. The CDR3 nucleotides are TGTGCCAGCAGCCAAGGGACTACCGTACAAGAGACCCAGTACTTC. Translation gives CASSQGTTVQETQYF.

CDR3 in amino acids: CASSQNSAYEQYF. The CDR3 bases are TGTGCCAGCAGCCAAAACAGTGCCTACGAGCAGTACTTC. The J gene is TRBJ2-7, the V gene TRBV12-3 or TRBV12-4; D remains unclear. The CDR3 contains 13 residues. Trimming took 6 bases from V and 2 from J, leaving 11 bases between them.

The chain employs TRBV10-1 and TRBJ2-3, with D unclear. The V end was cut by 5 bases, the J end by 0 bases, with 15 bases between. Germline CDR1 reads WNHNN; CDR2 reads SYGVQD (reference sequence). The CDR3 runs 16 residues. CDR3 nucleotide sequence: TGCGCCAGCAGTACCTCTCGACGGGTTAGCACAGATACGCAGTATTTT. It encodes CASSTSRRVSTDTQYF.